Below are 5 T cell receptor beta chains sequenced from a single sample in a study of blood T cell repertoires in COVID-19. The assay was immunoSEQ multiplex PCR, and TCRdb's table has in-frame clones only and misses some. The sample consists of over 60,000 clones, 80% to 85% of them appearing once. The sample taken for sequencing was peripheral blood. The receptors were gathered from a human donor in a cohort sampled during active COVID-19.

This chain uses TRBV7-3 with TRBJ1-1, with 9 bases aligning to TRBD1. V lost 6 bases and J lost 1; bases outside the gene matches: 6. Germline CDR1 is SGHTA and CDR2 is FQGTGA. The CDR3 is made up of 15 amino acids. CDR3 residues: CASRSQGQGNTEAFF. CDR3 bases: TGTGCCAGCAGATCCCAGGGACAGGGGAACACTGAAGCTTTCTTT.

V gene TRBV19 combines with J gene TRBJ1-5; D is unresolved. Germline V lookup: CDR1 LNHDA, CDR2 SQIVND (reference sequence). This CDR3 spans 14 amino acids. V gave up 0 bases and J gave up 7 bases, with 10 bases separating them. This chain's CDR3 is CASSIDGVVQPQHF. The CDR3 region has the DNA TGTGCCAGTAGTATAGACGGGGTAGTGCAGCCCCAGCATTTT.

This clone has just one count. The chain joins TRBV6-2 or TRBV6-3 to TRBJ1-5; D possibly corresponds to TRBD1 (5 bases). V lost 2 bases, J lost 10 bases, and 21 bases lay in between. This CDR3 has 16 residues. CDR1 is MNHEY and CDR2 is SVGEGT in the germline V gene. The CDR3 loop reads CASSYEGRDGFNPQHF. CDR3 DNA sequence: TGTGCCAGCAGTTACGAGGGGCGGGACGGATTTAATCCCCAGCATTTT.

This chain links TRBV3-1 (or the pseudogene TRBV3-2) with TRBJ1-1; perhaps TRBD1 as D (6 bases). The CDR3 sequence is 14 residues long. Germline V lookup: CDR1 LGHDT, CDR2 YNNKEL (reference sequence). V was cut by 4 bases and J by 1 base, with 10 bases left in between. The CDR3 sequence: CASSLGQTNTEAFF. DNA for the CDR3: TGTGCCAGCAGCCTAGGACAGACGAACACTGAAGCTTTCTTT.

This clone was counted once. The J gene is TRBJ2-3, the V gene TRBV7-3; perhaps TRBD2 as D (6 bases). The CDR3 covers 15 residues. V shed 6 bases and J shed 0 bases, with 13 bases lying between them. Germline V gives CDR1 SGHTA, CDR2 FQGTGA. The CDR3 loop is CASSPAGTSTDTQYF. CDR3 DNA sequence: TGTGCCAGCAGTCCAGCCGGGACTAGCACAGATACGCAGTATTTT.